Listed below are T cell receptor beta chains from one sample, sequenced in a study of spatial heterogeneity in lung cancer. MiXCR was run by TCRdb on the 5' RACE reads, yielding one entry per CDR3 protein. The table includes tens of thousands of distinct CDR3 sequences, almost 10% detected once. The material sequenced was PBMCs, taken at follow-up. The receptor source for this set is a male donor with early-stage non-small cell lung cancer. CDR3s include the opening cysteine and the closing phenylalanine or tryptophan. Clone size appears in some rows only: once, few, many, or a class for an expanded clone.

few	TRBJ2-5	TRBV11-1	CASSRGLAGETQYF
many	TRBJ1-6	TRBV27	CASSFEGRGLGSPLHF
many	TRBJ2-1	TRBV29-1	CSVDPGVGEQFF
few	TRBJ2-7	TRBV28	CASRREESSYEQYF
few	TRBJ1-2	TRBV28	CASSPPALRGGYTF
many	TRBJ1-3	TRBV7-8	CASSLELSGNTIYF
many	TRBJ1-1	TRBV5-1	CASQSGGLNTEAFF
-	TRBJ1-2	TRBV29-1	CSVGPSRGYTF
-	TRBJ2-1	TRBV5-1	CASSPGTGNEQFF
many	TRBJ2-7	TRBV12-3/TRBV12-4	CASSFRLYEQYF
-	TRBJ2-7	TRBV28	CASSPDSYEQYF
many	TRBJ2-7	TRBV20-1	CSVPRVKNSASYEQYF
-	TRBJ2-7	TRBV4-1	CASSQAGDRPTYEQYF
many	TRBJ1-1	TRBV28	CASSGERTPANTEAFF
-	TRBJ2-2	TRBV7-2	CASRILAGSTGELFF
many	TRBJ2-7	TRBV5-1	CASSLGESYEQYF
few	TRBJ2-5	TRBV18	CASSPPDRGETQYF
many	TRBJ1-1	TRBV20-1	CSAREEGGSTEAFF
many	TRBJ2-1	TRBV11-3	CASSLGDVGYNEQFF
-	TRBJ2-7	TRBV12-2	CASRLKGRENHEQYF
many	TRBJ2-2	TRBV4-1	CASSQADSPRGELFF
-	TRBJ1-5	TRBV6-2/TRBV6-3	CASSNVPRGYSNQPQHF
many	TRBJ2-7	TRBV4-3	CASSQVQGDYEQYF
-	TRBJ1-5	TRBV4-2	CASSRGRTSGRPQHF
many	TRBJ2-2	TRBV29-1	CSVDRDGNTGELFF
many	TRBJ2-1	TRBV10-1	CASSQQGLTSYNEQFF
-	TRBJ1-1	TRBV5-1	CASSLAQGGTEAFF
few	TRBJ2-7	TRBV4-3	CASSQDPGTYEQYF
many	TRBJ2-1	TRBV27	CASTSSRGGEQFF
many	TRBJ1-1	TRBV7-9	CASSPRTAAGAEAFF
few	TRBJ1-5	TRBV18	CASSTQIGGLNSNQPQHF
-	TRBJ2-1	TRBV14	CASSQEGRGVEQTNEQFF
-	TRBJ2-2	TRBV11-2	CASSLGEQTNTGELFF
-	TRBJ1-5	TRBV7-2	CASSSWQAFNQPQHF
many	TRBJ1-6	TRBV3-1	CASSHHRQNSPLHF
-	TRBJ2-1	TRBV28	CASRNPWTYNEQFF
many	TRBJ1-4	TRBV28	CASWSTNEKLFF
-	TRBJ2-5	TRBV15	CATSRRQAGGETQYF
few	TRBJ2-3	TRBV5-1	CASSLAGFVTDTQYF
few	TRBJ1-1	TRBV29-1	CSVWDRETEAFF
many	TRBJ2-1	TRBV7-2	CASSSWNEQFF
many	TRBJ1-4	TRBV4-2	CASSKGTGSGEKLFF
few	TRBJ2-6	TRBV6-2/TRBV6-3	CASSYIVPSGANVLTF
many	TRBJ1-1	TRBV29-1	CSVEVGQKAFF
many	TRBJ1-5	TRBV10-3	CAISDFGDQPQHF
-	TRBJ2-3	TRBV5-4	CASSPTASESNTQYF
many	TRBJ1-6	TRBV4-3	CASSPERAENSPLHF
-	TRBJ1-2	TRBV28	CASSQGVGGYGYTF
-	TRBJ2-7	TRBV15	CATSREPGRGYEQYF
many	TRBJ1-3	TRBV2	CASSEQWEDTIYF
many	TRBJ2-5	TRBV11-2	CASTPRYGETQYF
many	TRBJ2-7	TRBV7-9	CASSPAGVGNYEQYF
-	TRBJ2-5	TRBV19	CASSGDHQETQYF
-	TRBJ2-7	TRBV4-3	CASGQGISYEQYF
many	TRBJ1-6	TRBV28	CASSAGDRADSPLHF
many	TRBJ2-2	TRBV3-1	CASKDKWGPGELFF
-	TRBJ1-2	TRBV4-3	CASSQGFTGTASNYGYTF
-	TRBJ2-3	TRBV11-2	CASSLGEKLITDTQYF
few	TRBJ2-3	TRBV4-2	CASSQDGGQSTDTQYF